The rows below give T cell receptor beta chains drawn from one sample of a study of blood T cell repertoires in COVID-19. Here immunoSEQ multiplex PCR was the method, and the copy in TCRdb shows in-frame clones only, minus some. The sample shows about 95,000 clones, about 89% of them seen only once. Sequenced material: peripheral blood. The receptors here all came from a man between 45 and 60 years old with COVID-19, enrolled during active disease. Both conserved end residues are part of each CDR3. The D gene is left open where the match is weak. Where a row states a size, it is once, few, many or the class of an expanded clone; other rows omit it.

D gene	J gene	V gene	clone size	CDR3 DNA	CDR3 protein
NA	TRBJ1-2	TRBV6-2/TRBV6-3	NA	TGTGCCAGCAGTTCTACTCCAGGGCCCTATGGCTACACCTTC	CASSSTPGPYGYTF
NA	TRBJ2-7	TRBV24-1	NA	TGTGCCACCAGTGATAAAAGGACTCATGTCTACGAGCAGTACTTC	CATSDKRTHVYEQYF
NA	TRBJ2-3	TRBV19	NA	TGTGCCAGTAGTCCCTCAGGGGTGGGTACGCAGTATTTT	CASSPSGVGTQYF
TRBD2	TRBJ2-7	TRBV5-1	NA	TGCGCCAGCAGCGCAACTAGCGGGGGGGCCGAGCAGTACTTC	CASSATSGGAEQYF
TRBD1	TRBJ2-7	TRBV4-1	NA	TGCGCCAGCAGCCTTCGGGGGACAGGGGCATACGAGCAGTACTTC	CASSLRGTGAYEQYF
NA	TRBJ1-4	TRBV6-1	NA	TGTGCCAGCAGTCGCCAGGAAAAACTGTTTTTT	CASSRQEKLFF
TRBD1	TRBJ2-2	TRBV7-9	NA	TGTGCCAGCAGCTCTGGACAGGGGGCCGGGGAGCTGTTTTTT	CASSSGQGAGELFF
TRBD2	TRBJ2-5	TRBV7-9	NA	TGTGCCAGCAGCCTCACTAGCGGGGGATCCGAGACTCAGTACTTC	CASSLTSGGSETQYF
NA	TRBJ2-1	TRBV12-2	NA	TGTGCAAGTCGCTTAGCGCGCACAGTCCCCTACAATGAGCAGTTCTTC	CASRLARTVPYNEQFF
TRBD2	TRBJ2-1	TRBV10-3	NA	TGTGCCGTGACTAGCGGGGGAGCCAGCTCCTACAATGAGCAGTTCTTC	CAVTSGGASSYNEQFF
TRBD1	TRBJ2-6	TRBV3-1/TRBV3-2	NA	TGTGCCAGCAGTGAGGGGGCAATTGGGGCCAACGTCCTGACTTTC	CASSEGAIGANVLTF
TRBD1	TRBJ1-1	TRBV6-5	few	TGTGCCAGCAGTCGACAGGGGGTCACTGAAGCTTTCTTT	CASSRQGVTEAFF
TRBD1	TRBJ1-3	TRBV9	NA	TGTGCCAGCAGCCGTTTAGACAGGGAATACGCTTCTGGAAACACCATATATTTT	CASSRLDREYASGNTIYF
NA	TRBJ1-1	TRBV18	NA	TGTGCCAGCTCACCACTCCCAAACACTGAAGCTTTCTTT	CASSPLPNTEAFF
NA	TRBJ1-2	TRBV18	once	TGTGCCAGCTCACCTGGGCCCGAGGGGGACTATGGCTACACCTTC	CASSPGPEGDYGYTF
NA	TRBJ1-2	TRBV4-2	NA	TGTGCCAGCAGCCAAGACGGGTTGAATGGCTACACCTTC	CASSQDGLNGYTF
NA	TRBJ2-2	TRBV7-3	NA	TGTGCCAGCAGCTTCTCGAACACCGGGGAGCTGTTTTTT	CASSFSNTGELFF
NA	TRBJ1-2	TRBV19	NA	TGTGCCAGTAGTAGTCGAAAGGGAGCTAACTATGGCTACACCTTC	CASSSRKGANYGYTF
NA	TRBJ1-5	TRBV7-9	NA	TGTGCCAGCAGCTTGGGGGGTACTCAGCCCCAGCATTTT	CASSLGGTQPQHF
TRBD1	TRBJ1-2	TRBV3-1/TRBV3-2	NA	TGTGCCAGCAGCCAGTTAGACAGGGGGCGAACTGGCTACACCTTC	CASSQLDRGRTGYTF
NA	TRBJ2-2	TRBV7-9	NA	TGTGCCAGCAGCTTATCAGGGTCTGTCGGGGAGCTGTTTTTT	CASSLSGSVGELFF
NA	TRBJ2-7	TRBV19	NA	TGTGCCAGTAGGTTGGACACCGCTTCCTACGAGCAGTACTTC	CASRLDTASYEQYF
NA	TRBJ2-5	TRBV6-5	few	TGTGCCAGCACCGGAGTTGGCTCGGGGGAGACCCAGTACTTC	CASTGVGSGETQYF
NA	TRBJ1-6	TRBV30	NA	TGTGCCTGGAGTGTACAGGATAATTCACCCCTCCACTTT	CAWSVQDNSPLHF
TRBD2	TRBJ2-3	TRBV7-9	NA	TGTGCCAGCAGCTTAGAGCGGGGACTAAAAGCGGATACGCAGTATTTT	CASSLERGLKADTQYF
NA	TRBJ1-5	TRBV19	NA	TGTGCCAGTAGTTCGGGGGTTCAGCCCCAGCATTTT	CASSSGVQPQHF
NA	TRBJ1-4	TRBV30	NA	TGTGCCTGGAGTGCCCGGCGCAGGACAAATGAAAAACTGTTTTTT	CAWSARRRTNEKLFF
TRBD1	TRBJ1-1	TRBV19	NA	TGTGCCAGTAGGGGGGACAGCCTGAACACTGAAGCTTTCTTT	CASRGDSLNTEAFF
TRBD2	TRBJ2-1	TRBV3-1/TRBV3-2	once	TGTGCCAGCAGCCAAGATCCGGGACTAGCGGGGTTCTTCTTC	CASSQDPGLAGFFF
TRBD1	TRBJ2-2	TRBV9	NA	TGTGCCAGCAGCCCCGAACAGGGGCCCACCGGGGAGCTGTTTTTT	CASSPEQGPTGELFF
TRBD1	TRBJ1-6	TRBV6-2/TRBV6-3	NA	TGTGCCAGCAGTTCCATGTTAACAGGGGATAATTCACCCCTCCACTTT	CASSSMLTGDNSPLHF
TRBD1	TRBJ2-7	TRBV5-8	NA	TGTGCCAGCAGCTCCCGGACAGGGTTCTACGAGCAGTACTTC	CASSSRTGFYEQYF
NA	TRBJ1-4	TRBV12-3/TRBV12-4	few	TGTGCCAGCAGTTGGACAACTGAAAAACTGTTTTTT	CASSWTTEKLFF
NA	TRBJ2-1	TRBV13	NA	TGTGCCAGCAGGGGCAGGGCGAGGAATGAGCAGTTCTTC	CASRGRARNEQFF
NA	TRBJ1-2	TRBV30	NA	TGTGCCTGGAGTACAGTTCCTGACTATGGCTACACCTTC	CAWSTVPDYGYTF